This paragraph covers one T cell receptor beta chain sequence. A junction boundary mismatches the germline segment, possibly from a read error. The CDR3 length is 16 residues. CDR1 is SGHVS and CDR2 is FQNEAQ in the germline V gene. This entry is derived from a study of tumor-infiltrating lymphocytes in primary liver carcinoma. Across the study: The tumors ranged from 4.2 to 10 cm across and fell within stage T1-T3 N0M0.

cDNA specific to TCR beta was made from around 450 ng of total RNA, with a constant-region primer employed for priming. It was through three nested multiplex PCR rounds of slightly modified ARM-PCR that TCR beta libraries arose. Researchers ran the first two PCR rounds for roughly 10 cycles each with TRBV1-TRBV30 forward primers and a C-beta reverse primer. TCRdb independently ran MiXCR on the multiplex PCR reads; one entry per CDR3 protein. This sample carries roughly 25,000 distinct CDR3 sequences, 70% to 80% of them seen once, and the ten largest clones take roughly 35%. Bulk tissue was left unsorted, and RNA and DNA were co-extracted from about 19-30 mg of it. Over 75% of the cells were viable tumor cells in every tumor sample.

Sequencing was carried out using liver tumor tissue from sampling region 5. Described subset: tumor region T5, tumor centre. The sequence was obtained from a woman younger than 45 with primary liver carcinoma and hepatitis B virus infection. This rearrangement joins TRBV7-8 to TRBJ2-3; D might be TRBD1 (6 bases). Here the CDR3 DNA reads TGTGCCAGCAGCTTTGTAGTGGGAAGGAGGACAGATGCGCAGTATTTT. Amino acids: CASSFVVGRRTDAQYF. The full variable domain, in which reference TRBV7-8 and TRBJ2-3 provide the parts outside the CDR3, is GAGVSQSPRYKVAKRGQDVALRCDPISGHVSLFWYQQALGQGPEFLTYFQNEAQLDKSGLPSDRFFAERPEGSVSTLKIQRTQQEDSAVYLCASSFVVGRRTDAQYFGPGTRLTVL.